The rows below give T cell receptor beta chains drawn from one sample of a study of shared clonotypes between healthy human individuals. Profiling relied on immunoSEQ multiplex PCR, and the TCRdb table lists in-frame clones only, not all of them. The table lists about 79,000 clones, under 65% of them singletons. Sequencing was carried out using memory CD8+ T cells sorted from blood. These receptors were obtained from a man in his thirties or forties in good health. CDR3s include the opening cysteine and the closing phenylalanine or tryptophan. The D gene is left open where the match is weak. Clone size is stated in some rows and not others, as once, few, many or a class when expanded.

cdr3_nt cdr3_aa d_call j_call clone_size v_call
TGTGCCAGCAGTTTGGAACAGAGGATTCTCTATGGCTACACCTTC CASSLEQRILYGYTF NA TRBJ1-2 NA TRBV28
TGCGCCAGCAGCCAACTAGGCACAGATACGCAGTATTTT CASSQLGTDTQYF NA TRBJ2-3 NA TRBV5-1
TGTGCCAGCACGTCGAGGACCGAGGATACGCAGTATTTT CASTSRTEDTQYF NA TRBJ2-3 many TRBV28
TGTGCCAGCACCCGGGGGGAGACCCAGTACTTC CASTRGETQYF NA TRBJ2-5 NA TRBV5-6
TGTGCCAGCAGCCGAAGGACAGGGGGCGGTTTCGCTGAAGCTTTCTTT CASSRRTGGGFAEAFF TRBD1 TRBJ1-1 once TRBV27
TGTGCCAGCAGCCCCGATGGGGTCAGAAATCTGAACACTGAAGCTTTCTTT CASSPDGVRNLNTEAFF NA TRBJ1-1 NA TRBV7-9
TGTGCCAGCAGTTTAAACAGGTTTAATCAGCCCCAGCATTTT CASSLNRFNQPQHF NA TRBJ1-5 NA TRBV6-5
TGTGCCAGCAGTTTCAACGTCCTGACTTTC CASSFNVLTF NA TRBJ2-6 NA TRBV2
TGTGCCAGCAGCAGGGGGGGTCCACTGATTCAAGAGACCCAGTACTTC CASSRGGPLIQETQYF NA TRBJ2-5 NA TRBV21-1
TGTGCCAGCAGTGAGACTAGCGGCTCCTACAATGAGCAGTTCTTC CASSETSGSYNEQFF TRBD2 TRBJ2-1 many TRBV6-1
TGTGCCAGCAGCTTAGAACAAAACTATCAGACCCAGTACTTC CASSLEQNYQTQYF NA TRBJ2-5 few TRBV11-2
TGTGCCAGCAGTGAAGCGACAGTAGGTCATCAGCCCCAGCATTTT CASSEATVGHQPQHF NA TRBJ1-5 many TRBV6-1
TGTGCCATCAGGGAAAGGACCGGGACTAGCGGGAGAATCTACGAGCAGTACTTC CAIRERTGTSGRIYEQYF TRBD2 TRBJ2-7 NA TRBV10-3
TGTGCCAGCAGTGGGGACAGGGGCGATGAGCAGTTCTTC CASSGDRGDEQFF TRBD1 TRBJ2-1 NA TRBV6-1